The clone carrying this T cell receptor (beta chain) was detected many times. Its matching antigen is unknown. This record comes from a study of neurological immune-mediated disorders. Whole-study findings and limits: Among expanded clones, no CDR3 amino acid sequences were shared across subjects, a pattern suggesting private repertoires in all groups.

The cDNA was produced through 5'RACE with 10-nucleotide random UMIs. Each CDR3 protein gets one entry after TCRdb re-called the 5' RACE reads with MiXCR. The table lists about 55,000 distinct CDR3 sequences, 24% of them singletons, with about 4.6% in the top ten. CDR1 is SGHVS, CDR2 FQNEAQ, per germline. CDR3 length: 16 residues. V shed 2 bases and J 5 bases; nucleotides not matched to a gene: 10. Time point given: technical triplicate 2. The TCR originated in a man in his sixties with HTLV-1-associated myelopathy (HAM/TSP). Input material: PBMCs. The chain recombines TRBV7-8 with TRBJ2-7; TRBD1 matches at 9 bases. The CDR3 loop reads CASSLTGTGSLNEQYF. The CDR3, as DNA: TGTGCCAGCAGCTTAACCGGGACAGGGAGTTTAAACGAGCAGTACTTC.